The 24 T cell receptor beta chains in this list originate from one sample, sequenced in a study of blood T cell repertoires in COVID-19. The data were produced by immunoSEQ multiplex PCR, yet TCRdb's version contains in-frame clones alone and is incomplete. Of over 95,000 clones in the sample, roughly 89% were seen once. Sequencing input: peripheral blood. These receptors all come from a human donor with acute or convalescent COVID-19. The donor label of this sample is uncertain.

The chain couples TRBV7-8 to TRBJ2-7; no firm D call. The CDR3 is 15 amino acids. From germline, CDR1 is SGHVS and CDR2 FQNEAQ. The germline V and J ends were trimmed by 4 bases and 0 bases, with 13 bases remaining between them. The DNA for the CDR3 is TGTGCCAGCAGCTCCATTAACTTCCCCTCCTACGAGCAGTACTTC. Amino acids: CASSSINFPSYEQYF.

This chain connects TRBV5-1 to TRBJ2-1, with TRBD2 matching over 12 bases. Trimming took 0 bases from V and 4 from J; bases not matched to a gene: 2. The germline V gene has CDR1 SGHRS and CDR2 YFSETQ. The CDR3 runs to 16 residues. The CDR3 loop is CASSLVGTSGYNEQFF. The CDR3 DNA is TGCGCCAGCAGCTTGGTCGGGACTAGCGGGTACAATGAGCAGTTCTTC.

The chain uses TRBV7-2 and TRBJ2-1, with TRBD2 matching over 15 bases. The CDR3 covers 17 residues. Germline V CDR1 and CDR2: SGHTA, FQGNSA. Losses at the gene ends were 5 bases for V and 6 bases for J; bases not matched to a gene: 8. The CDR3 nucleotides are TGTGCCAGCAGCCTACTCCCGGGACTAGCGGGGGGCAATGAGCAGTTCTTC. It translates to CASSLLPGLAGGNEQFF.

The count of this clone is one. The DNA for the CDR3 is TGTGCCACCAGCGTACAGGGGAAAAAGGCGACTGAAGCTTTCTTT. Translating it yields CATSVQGKKATEAFF. The V and J genes are TRBV15 and TRBJ1-1; 7 positions match TRBD1. J was trimmed by 5 bases and V by 5 bases; bases with no gene match: 11. The length of the CDR3 is 15 residues. The germline V gene has CDR1 LNHNV and CDR2 YYDKDF (reference sequence).

CDR3 in DNA: TGTGCCAGCAGTCGTCCAGGTCTCGCTGGAAACACCATATATTTT. Protein product: CASSRPGLAGNTIYF. V and J are TRBV28 and TRBJ1-3; no firm D call. The CDR3 spans 15 residues. V was clipped by 5 bases and J by 2 bases, with 13 bases between them. Germline V lookup: CDR1 MDHEN, CDR2 SYDVKM.

The chain combines TRBV28 with TRBJ2-7, with TRBD1 matching 9 bases. This CDR3 has 15 residues. Losses at the gene ends were 10 bases for V and 5 bases for J; bases not matched to a gene: 15. Germline V lookup: CDR1 MDHEN, CDR2 SYDVKM. The CDR3 DNA reads TGTGCCACCTTAAACGTGGGACAGGGTAGAAACGAGCAGTACTTC. Residues: CATLNVGQGRNEQYF.

This chain uses TRBV28 with TRBJ2-7, with D perhaps matching TRBD1 (5 bases). The CDR3 is 15 amino acids. Germline V gives CDR1 MDHEN, CDR2 SYDVKM. V lost 6 bases and J 4 bases, leaving 19 bases between the germline ends. The CDR3 coding sequence is TGTGCCAGCAGCCCTCCTGACAGAACCGATTACGAGCAGTACTTC. Protein sequence: CASSPPDRTDYEQYF.

The V call is TRBV5-6, the J call TRBJ2-5; D might be TRBD1 (5 bases). Germline V gene lookup returns CDR1 SGHDT and CDR2 YYEEEE. The V end lost 1 base, the J end lost 5 bases, and 12 bases lay between the germline ends. The CDR3 has 14 amino acids. The CDR3 DNA reads TGTGCCAGCAGCTTGATGGGGCAGAGGGAGACCCAGTACTTC. It encodes CASSLMGQRETQYF.

The chain has TRBV12-3 or TRBV12-4 and TRBJ2-5, with TRBD1 matching 7 bases. CDR3 length equals 13 residues. The J segment lost 5 bases and the V segment lost 5 bases, leaving 5 bases of the junction unmatched. The DNA for the CDR3 is TGTGCCAGCAGTCCAGGGGGTTTGGAGACCCAGTACTTC. As protein: CASSPGGLETQYF.

The CDR3 DNA sequence: TGTGCCAGCAGCTTAACACAGGGACGGGGGGACAATGAGCAGTTCTTC. This gives the protein CASSLTQGRGDNEQFF. This chain connects TRBV7-6 to TRBJ2-1, with D possibly TRBD2 on 7 matching bases. V gave up 2 bases and J gave up 5 bases, with 16 bases separating them. The CDR3 has 16 residues. From germline, CDR1 is SGHVS and CDR2 FNYEAQ. The whole variable domain, remainder taken from reference TRBV7-6 and TRBJ2-1, is GAGVSQSPRYKVTKRGQDVALRCDPISGHVSLYWYRQALGQGPEFLTYFNYEAQQDKSGLPNDRFSAERPEGSISTLTIQRTEQRDSAMYRCASSLTQGRGDNEQFFGPGTRLTVL.

The chain has TRBV6-2 or TRBV6-3 and TRBJ2-7, with TRBD1 matching 8 bases. The CDR3 consists of 15 residues. The V segment lost 6 bases and the J segment 1 base; nucleotides outside the gene matches: 8. Germline loops: CDR1 MNHEY, CDR2 SVGEGT. CDR3: CASSSGGGNSYEQYF. CDR3 nucleotide sequence: TGTGCCAGCAGCTCAGGGGGCGGAAATTCCTACGAGCAGTACTTC.

The CDR3 is CASSLAIGMLNEKLFF. Here the CDR3 DNA reads TGTGCCAGCAGCTTAGCCATCGGTATGCTTAATGAAAAACTGTTTTTT. The chain joins TRBV7-2 to TRBJ1-4; D is undetermined. V was pared by 0 bases and J by 4 bases, with 12 bases between. CDR3 length equals 16 residues. Germline V gene lookup returns CDR1 SGHTA and CDR2 FQGNSA.

The chain couples TRBV18 to TRBJ2-3; no reliable D call. CDR1 KGHSH and CDR2 LQKENI come from the germline V gene. Deletions cut 2 bases from V and 5 bases from J, with 14 bases between. The CDR3 has 15 residues. The CDR3 is CASSPAPPPGDTQYF. CDR3 coding DNA: TGTGCCAGCTCACCAGCGCCTCCACCTGGAGATACGCAGTATTTT. The variable domain in full, completed from reference TRBV18 and TRBJ2-3, reads NAGVMQNPRHLVRRRGQEARLRCSPMKGHSHVYWYRQLPEEGLKFMVYLQKENIIDESGMPKERFSAEFPKEGPSILRIQQVVRGDSAAYFCASSPAPPPGDTQYFGPGTRLTVL.

This sequence joins TRBV7-3 and TRBJ1-5; 10 bases match TRBD1. CDR3 length: 16 amino acids. Germline V gives CDR1 SGHTA, CDR2 FQGTGA. The V gene end was trimmed by 5 bases and the J gene end by 3 bases; junction bases not matched to a gene: 7. CDR3 sequence reads: CASSAMTGGFNQPQHF. CDR3 nucleotide sequence: TGTGCCAGCAGCGCCATGACAGGGGGCTTCAATCAGCCCCAGCATTTT.

The gene calls are TRBV4-3 and TRBJ1-2, with D maybe TRBD1 (6 bases). V lost 0 bases to trimming and J lost 7 bases, with 9 bases between them. Germline-derived CDR1 and CDR2 are LGHNA and YSLEER. The CDR3 runs 13 residues. The CDR3: CASSQEGRGGYTF. CDR3 bases: TGCGCCAGCAGCCAAGAGGGCAGGGGTGGCTACACCTTC.

The rearrangement uses TRBV11-2 and TRBJ1-3; tentatively, D is TRBD1 (6 bases). The CDR3 is 14 residues long. V was cut by 1 base and J by 5 bases, with 9 bases left in between. Germline V CDR1 and CDR2: SGHAT, FQNNGV. The CDR3 DNA reads as TGTGCCAGCAGCTTAGGGGGGCACCGAAACACCATATATTTT. Protein product: CASSLGGHRNTIYF.

This clone showed up just once. The rearrangement uses TRBV3-1 (or the pseudogene TRBV3-2) and TRBJ2-1; the D gene is possibly TRBD2 (5 bases). The CDR3 length is 14 residues. Trimming took 0 bases from V and 9 from J, leaving 12 bases between them. Germline CDR1 LGHDT, CDR2 YNNKEL (reference sequence). The CDR3 reads CASSQDGRYGEQFF. The CDR3, as DNA: TGTGCCAGCAGCCAAGATGGGAGATACGGTGAGCAGTTCTTC.

The chain has TRBV5-5 and TRBJ2-3, with 7 bases lining up with TRBD1. The trim removed 4 bases at V and 6 bases at J, leaving 14 bases unmatched. The CDR3 covers 16 residues. CDR1 SGHKS and CDR2 YYEKEE come from the germline V gene (reference sequence). The CDR3 DNA follows: TGTGCCAGCAGCCAGCCCGTACAGGGGCTTGGGGATACGCAGTATTTT. The encoded protein is CASSQPVQGLGDTQYF.

The genes are TRBV18 and TRBJ1-4, with 7 bases matching TRBD1. The CDR3 sequence is 15 residues long. Per the germline V gene, CDR1 is KGHSH and CDR2 is LQKENI. Trimming cost V 6 bases and J 2 bases; bases outside gene matches: 6. The CDR3 region has the DNA TGTGCCAGCTCCCGAAGACAGGGTACTAATGAAAAACTGTTTTTT. Its translation is CASSRRQGTNEKLFF.

This chain connects TRBV7-9 to TRBJ2-1, with 11 positions matching TRBD2. V was clipped by 5 bases and J by 5 bases; unmatched bases: 5. CDR3 length: 15 residues. Per germline, CDR1 SEHNR and CDR2 FQNEAQ (reference sequence). CDR3: CASSPLGLADNEQFF. CDR3 bases: TGTGCCAGCAGCCCGCTGGGACTAGCGGACAATGAGCAGTTCTTC.

The V and J genes are TRBV18 and TRBJ1-3; 7 nucleotides align to TRBD1. CDR3 length: 15 residues. Trimming at V came to 4 bases and at J to 3 bases, leaving 6 bases not matched to a gene. Germline CDR1 is KGHSH and CDR2 is LQKENI. For the CDR3, the DNA is TGTGCCAGCTCACGTGCGGGACAGAATGGAAACACCATATATTTT. Encoded protein: CASSRAGQNGNTIYF.

J is TRBJ1-1 and V is TRBV4-2; D remains unclear. The CDR3 runs 18 residues. V lost 2 bases, J lost 2 bases, and 21 bases lay in between. Germline V gene data show CDR1 as LGHNA and CDR2 as YNFKEQ. The DNA for the CDR3 is TGTGCCAGCAGCCAACTAATCCGGCGGCCGGAGTTTAACACTGAAGCTTTCTTT. It is translated as CASSQLIRRPEFNTEAFF.

The chain joins TRBV28 to TRBJ1-2; 9 bases fit TRBD1. This CDR3 comprises 15 residues. Germline trimming cut 5 bases from V and 7 bases from J; bases unmatched to any gene: 11. In germline, CDR1 is MDHEN, CDR2 SYDVKM. For the CDR3, the DNA is TGTGCCAGCAGTCTGGGACAGGGTCCTCTTCGTGGCTACACCTTC. Encoded protein: CASSLGQGPLRGYTF.

The gene calls are TRBV18 and TRBJ1-1; no definite D call. With 3 bases removed from V and 1 base from J, the gap between germline ends came to 15 bases. The CDR3 consists of 16 residues. The germline CDR1 and CDR2 sequences are KGHSH and LQKENI. The CDR3 DNA reads TGTGCCAGCTCACCTACCCCAACAATCCGGAACACTGAAGCTTTCTTT. The encoded protein is CASSPTPTIRNTEAFF.